The following is a TCR beta chain sequence with its context. Its target antigen remains unknown. No base quality values were provided; no much bigger clone lies one nucleotide off. To sequence the TCRbeta CDR3 region, genomic DNA was isolated from the sorted cells. TCRbeta CDR3 regions were sequenced using the immunoSEQ Assay. In TCRdb, the immuneACCESS table is reduced to in-frame sequences with V and J assigned. These tables do not hold every clone; where another copy was compared, an unresolved V gene accounts for under half, and the others remain unexplained. The table for this sample lists 85,000 to 100,000 clones; about 85% of them were counted only once. 0.22% of the sample is held by the ten biggest clonotypes. This entry belongs to a study of OX40 agonist ivuxolimab in advanced cancers. Background for the entire study: Ivuxolimab, which targeted the costimulatory receptor OX40 (CD134), was an agonistic, fully human IgG2 monoclonal antibody. Intravenous ivuxolimab was administered to patients every 2 weeks at six dose levels: 0.01, 0.1, 0.3, 1.5, 3 and 10 mg/kg. Among the roughly 52 dose-escalation patients, 19 had hepatocellular carcinoma, roughly 15 melanoma, 9 renal cell carcinoma and 9 head and neck cancer. In the dose-escalation cohort, 82.7% of patients were male, and the mean age was roughly 60 years, with a range of about 23 to 90. Patients were allowed to have had prior anti-PD-1, anti-PD-L1 or anti-CTLA-4 therapy, and approximately 43% of the dose-escalation patients had previously received checkpoint inhibitors. Partial responses were achieved by three dose-escalation patients, of whom one had hepatocellular carcinoma and two had cutaneous melanoma. The purpose of peripheral TCRbeta sequencing was to test whether ivuxolimab changed TCR sequence diversity and led to clonal T-cell expansion. The paper describes the monotherapy dose-escalation part (N = 52 patients) of the phase I trial of ivuxolimab.

Broader findings and caveats from the paper: Antigen specificity was not determined for the clonally expanded peripheral T cells. At doses from 0.1 to 3.0 mg/kg, clonal expansion was seen in both CD4+ and CD8+ blood T cells between baseline and week 6. After ivuxolimab, CD8+ T cells had more expanded clones than CD4+ T cells on average. Low levels of normalized T-cell clonal expansion were also seen in some patients who did not respond. In the 0.1-3.0 mg/kg groups, partial responders were among the patients with the lowest normalized peripheral clonal expansion, particularly in CD8+ T cells.

Looking up the germline V gene (reference sequence) yields CDR1 SGHNT and CDR2 YYREEE. The cysteine opens and the phenylalanine closes a CDR3 of 16 amino acids. Solely the CDR3 DNA is kept, with 48 bases framed from the first base. V sheds 0 bases and J sheds 4 bases, leaving 17 bases between their ends. Patients with autoimmune disease history or receiving systemic immunosuppression were excluded from the trial. Peripheral blood for TCR sequencing was drawn from every dose cohort at baseline, at cycle 4 day 1 and at cycle 7 day 1. Samples were obtained from an open-label, multicenter, first-in-human phase I dose-escalation trial of ivuxolimab. Adults with locally advanced or metastatic melanoma, renal cell carcinoma, hepatocellular carcinoma or head and neck squamous cell carcinoma were enrolled in the trial. CD4+ and CD8+ T cells were sorted separately from peripheral blood before TCR sequencing.

The chain links TRBV5-4 with TRBJ2-7; the D gene is possibly TRBD2, with 6 bases matching. Specimen: CD4+ or CD8+ T cells sorted from blood, collected in a trial of the OX40 agonist ivuxolimab. The source is an adult with an advanced solid tumor such as melanoma, head and neck, liver or kidney cancer. The CDR3: CASSLGSNSGVYEQYF. The DNA is TGTGCCAGCAGCTTGGGGAGTAATTCGGGAGTATACGAGCAGTACTTC.